This TCR beta chain was sequenced for a study of a mutant IDH1 vaccine in newly diagnosed glioma. Findings and caveats of the study: It was 93.3% of patients that developed vaccine-induced immune responses.

As concerns this clone: As yet, its antigen is unknown.

The method was immunoSEQ multiplex PCR; TCRdb's version includes in-frame clones alone and lacks a portion of them. Of about 88,000 clones listed, about four fifths were seen once; the top ten hold 5% to 5.5%. Time point here: baseline, week 1 (first vaccination visit). The treatment denotes: pre-vaccination baseline after standard-of-care therapy. The V gene's germline CDR1 is GTSNPN and CDR2 SVGIG (reference sequence). V gave up 0 bases and J gave up 7 bases, with 10 bases separating them. The CDR3 is 13 residues long. The rearrangement links TRBV30 to TRBJ1-5; the D is unclear. The sequences come from PBMCs, collected from a glioma patient treated with radiotherapy, temozolomide or both. This sequence originates from a man aged 35-49 years with glioma. Some clones in this sample may be carry-over from other donors' samples. The CDR3 loop is CAWSVLGWQPQHF. CDR3 nucleotides: TGTGCCTGGAGTGTATTAGGATGGCAGCCCCAGCATTTT.